This TCR beta chain was profiled in a study of shared clonotypes between healthy human individuals. Assay: immunoSEQ multiplex PCR; the TCRdb copy retains only in-frame clones and omits some. The table lists 2.5 million or so clones, approximately 90% of them singletons, with over 0.12% in the top ten. The receptor comes from a man between 18 and 29 years old in good health. Sequencing was carried out using naive CD4+ T cells sorted from blood. This sample's subset: CD45RA+ positively selected.

CDR3 nucleotides: TGTGCCAGCTCACCACCAGACAGGGAAGGGAATGAGCAGTTCTTC. The encoded protein is CASSPPDREGNEQFF. This sequence joins TRBV18 and TRBJ2-1; 7 bases are a match to TRBD1. Per germline, CDR1 KGHSH and CDR2 LQKENI. V lost 0 bases, J lost 7 bases, and 6 bases stayed unmatched. The CDR3 is 15 amino acids.